This is a list of T cell receptor beta chains from one sample in a study of immune cell composition in non-small cell lung cancer. The protocol was immunoSEQ multiplex PCR, while the TCRdb copy is restricted to in-frame clones and leaves out a portion. This table has around 13,000 clones, approximately 70% appearing once. The sample consisted of lung tumor tissue. Every receptor here comes from a human donor with non-small cell lung cancer. Both conserved end residues are part of each CDR3. A D gene is named only where the DNA matches it firmly. Clone size is stated in some rows and not others, as once, few, many or a class when expanded.

TRBV13	NA	TRBJ2-3	TRBD2	TGTGCCAGCAGCTTAGTAACCGGGAGGCATGGGGCAGATACGCAGTATTTT	CASSLVTGRHGADTQYF
TRBV6-4	NA	TRBJ1-2	NA	TGTGCCAGCAGTGACTCCCCTGCGAGGGGCTACACCTTC	CASSDSPARGYTF
TRBV6-6	NA	TRBJ1-2	TRBD1	TGTGCCAGCCTTAGTACAGGGGGCTATGGCTACACCTTC	CASLSTGGYGYTF
TRBV6-5	NA	TRBJ2-2	NA	TGTGCCAGCAGACCGCATGGAAGGGGTGCCGGGGAGCTGTTTTTT	CASRPHGRGAGELFF
TRBV5-4	NA	TRBJ1-2	NA	TGTGCCAGCAGCTCCACGGACATTGACTATGGCTACACCTTC	CASSSTDIDYGYTF
TRBV2	NA	TRBJ1-5	NA	TGTGCCAGCAGCCTCGACGGCGGGAGCAATCAGCCCCAGCATTTT	CASSLDGGSNQPQHF
TRBV27	medium-sized	TRBJ2-2	NA	TGTGCCAGCAGTTTGGGTTGGGCATTGAACACCGGGGAGCTGTTTTTT	CASSLGWALNTGELFF
TRBV30	few	TRBJ1-3	NA	TGTGCCTGGATGGACACTGGAAACACCATATATTTT	CAWMDTGNTIYF
TRBV6-1	few	TRBJ1-1	TRBD1	TGTGCCAGCGGACAGGCGAGGGGGAACACTGAAGCTTTCTTT	CASGQARGNTEAFF
TRBV15	NA	TRBJ2-1	NA	TGTGCCACCAGCAGAGCTCGGGGGTACAATGAGCAGTTCTTC	CATSRARGYNEQFF
TRBV9	NA	TRBJ1-3	NA	TGTGCCAGTCCAGGGCCTGGGGATTTT	CASPGPGDF
TRBV11-2	NA	TRBJ1-1	TRBD1	TGTGCCAGCAGCTTAGTTGATAGGCAGGGGGCTGAAGCTTTCTTT	CASSLVDRQGAEAFF
TRBV19	NA	TRBJ2-5	TRBD1	TGTGCCAGTAGTGGGTCTCGCCGAGGCAGGGGGGAGACCCAGTACTTC	CASSGSRRGRGETQYF
TRBV13	NA	TRBJ2-1	NA	TGTGCCAGCAGCTTAGAACTACACCGGAATGAGCAGTTCTTC	CASSLELHRNEQFF
TRBV11-2	NA	TRBJ2-1	TRBD2	TGTGCCAGCAGCCGCGGGACTATAAGTTACAATGAGCAGTTCTTC	CASSRGTISYNEQFF
TRBV14	NA	TRBJ1-1	NA	TGTGCCAGCAGCCATGCGGGAATGAACACTGAAGCTTTCTTT	CASSHAGMNTEAFF
TRBV2	NA	TRBJ2-1	TRBD1	TGTGCCAGCAGTGAATTGGGACAGGGCAATGAGCAGTTCTTC	CASSELGQGNEQFF